The table lists the clone carrying this T cell receptor (beta chain) with many counts. Germline CDR1 reads KGHDR; CDR2 reads SFDVKD. J was trimmed by 7 bases and V by 3 bases; bases with no gene match: 9. The CDR3 has 16 amino acids. The data derive from a study of molecular identifiers for immune sequencing clone quantification. TCRdb recomputed calls from the PCR reads with MiXCR, one row per CDR3 protein. The sample has about 630,000 distinct CDR3 sequences, roughly 27% seen once. This TCR was sampled from a human donor in good health. Some libraries in this study had Jurkat cell RNA spiked in. The chain carries TRBV24-1 and TRBJ2-1; 9 bases line up with TRBD1. Sequencing was done on a sample of naive CD8+ T cells from blood, with Jurkat cell RNA spiked in. The sample's subset: FACS-sorted CD8+CD4-CCR7+CD45RA+ naive T cells. CDR3 region: CATSDPTGGAWNEQFF. DNA of the CDR3: TGTGCCACCAGTGATCCAACAGGGGGCGCTTGGAATGAGCAGTTCTTC.